Listed below are T cell receptor beta chains from one sample, sequenced in a study of graft-versus-host responses after intestinal transplantation. Antigens for these TCRs are unknown. Profiled with immunoSEQ multiplex PCR; TCRdb holds only in-frame clones, not every one. Among over 100,000 clones listed, 87% were seen once. The sequencing here drew on unstimulated CD4+ T cells sorted from spleen or lymph node cells, taken before intestinal transplant. All receptors come from a human donor who received an intestinal transplant. Both conserved end residues are part of each CDR3. The order of the fields is J gene, D gene, V gene, clone size, CDR3 DNA, CDR3 protein. A D gene is named only where the DNA matches it firmly. Rows may omit the clone size; those that give it use once, few, many or a size class.

J: TRBJ2-1
D: TRBD2
V: TRBV28
size: once
DNA: TGTGCCAGCAGCCCAGGACTAGCGGGGGCAAAGCAGTTCTTC
CDR3: CASSPGLAGAKQFF

J: TRBJ2-2
D: .
V: TRBV28
size: .
DNA: TGTGCCAGCAGTTACCCTCTGGGTACGGTGAACATCGGGGAGCTGTTTTTT
CDR3: CASSYPLGTVNIGELFF

J: TRBJ2-5
D: .
V: TRBV29-1
size: .
DNA: TGCAGCGTGGGGGACGGCCGGGAGACCCAGTACTTC
CDR3: CSVGDGRETQYF

J: TRBJ2-7
D: .
V: TRBV7-2
size: once
DNA: TGTGCCAGCAGCTTAGGAGGGATCGGACAGTCGCGCTACGAGCAGTACTTC
CDR3: CASSLGGIGQSRYEQYF

J: TRBJ2-1
D: .
V: TRBV7-5
size: .
DNA: TGTGTCAGAAACCGACCGGGACTAGCGCTCCCGTACTACAATGAGCAGTTCTTC
CDR3: CVRNRPGLALPYYNEQFF

J: TRBJ2-5
D: TRBD2
V: TRBV7-2
size: .
DNA: TGTGCCAGCAGCTGGCCCGGGACTAGAGAAGAGACCCAGTACTTC
CDR3: CASSWPGTREETQYF

J: TRBJ1-1
D: TRBD1
V: TRBV7-3
size: .
DNA: TGTGCCAGCAGCCCACAGGGGCGGACTGAAGCTTTCTTT
CDR3: CASSPQGRTEAFF

J: TRBJ2-7
D: TRBD2
V: TRBV30
size: .
DNA: TGTGCCTACCTCGCGGTGCGGGGGACCTACGAGCAGTACTTC
CDR3: CAYLAVRGTYEQYF

J: TRBJ2-1
D: .
V: TRBV6-5
size: .
DNA: TGTGCCAGCAGTTACTCGACTAGACCCCTAATTGATGAGCAGTTCTTC
CDR3: CASSYSTRPLIDEQFF

J: TRBJ1-6
D: TRBD1
V: TRBV27
size: .
DNA: TGTGCCAGCAGTCCCCAGGGACAGGGCTTCGGATCACCCCTCCACTTT
CDR3: CASSPQGQGFGSPLHF

J: TRBJ1-5
D: .
V: TRBV6-5
size: .
DNA: TGTGCCAGCAGTTACTCGATGGTTGTTCAGCCCCAGCATTTT
CDR3: CASSYSMVVQPQHF

J: TRBJ1-5
D: .
V: TRBV4-2
size: .
DNA: TGTGCCAGCAGCCAAGATTTAGCTGACTTGAGTCAGCCCCAGCATTTT
CDR3: CASSQDLADLSQPQHF

J: TRBJ2-7
D: TRBD1
V: TRBV6-5
size: .
DNA: TGTGCCAGCAGGGACAGGAGTTACGAGCAGTACTTC
CDR3: CASRDRSYEQYF

J: TRBJ1-3
D: .
V: TRBV19
size: .
DNA: TGTGCCAGTAGTATAGTTGTTTCTGGAAACACCATATATTTT
CDR3: CASSIVVSGNTIYF

J: TRBJ1-4
D: .
V: TRBV15
size: .
DNA: TGTGCCACCAGCAGAGATCCCCAATTTAATGAAAAACTGTTTTTT
CDR3: CATSRDPQFNEKLFF

J: TRBJ2-2
D: TRBD1
V: TRBV2
size: few
DNA: TGTGCCAGCAGCGGACAGGGGTTCAACACCGGGGAGCTGTTTTTT
CDR3: CASSGQGFNTGELFF

J: TRBJ2-1
D: TRBD1
V: TRBV5-4
size: .
DNA: TGTGCCAGCAGCTTGCTGGGACAGGCCGACAATGAGCAGTTCTTC
CDR3: CASSLLGQADNEQFF

J: TRBJ2-5
D: .
V: TRBV11-2
size: .
DNA: TGTGCCAGCAGCCTCACAGGGTCCCAAGAGACCCAGTACTTC
CDR3: CASSLTGSQETQYF

J: TRBJ2-7
D: .
V: TRBV6-4
size: .
DNA: TGTGCCAGCAGTGCCCCACAGGGTGTGGTCATCTACGAGCAGTACTTC
CDR3: CASSAPQGVVIYEQYF

J: TRBJ1-4
D: .
V: TRBV6-5
size: .
DNA: TGTGCCAGCAGTTACAACGCCGGGGGAGGAAATGAAAAACTGTTTTTT
CDR3: CASSYNAGGGNEKLFF

J: TRBJ1-1
D: .
V: TRBV6-1
size: .
DNA: TGTGCCAGCAGTCGTCAGTGGGCCGCTGAAGCTTTCTTT
CDR3: CASSRQWAAEAFF

J: TRBJ2-6
D: .
V: TRBV29-1
size: few
DNA: TGCAGCGTTGAAGTTCAGGGTGGAGGTAGCTCTGGGGCCAACGTCCTGACTTTC
CDR3: CSVEVQGGGSSGANVLTF

J: TRBJ2-2
D: .
V: TRBV15
size: .
DNA: TGTGCCACCAGCAGAGAACGACTTACGAACACCGGGGAGCTGTTTTTT
CDR3: CATSRERLTNTGELFF

J: TRBJ2-3
D: .
V: TRBV5-1
size: .
DNA: TGCGCCAGCAGCTGGGAAGGGAAGAATACGCAGTATTTT
CDR3: CASSWEGKNTQYF

J: TRBJ1-6
D: .
V: TRBV11-2
size: .
DNA: TGTGCCAGCAGCCGTATAGGGAGCCTCGGAACACCCCTCCACTTT
CDR3: CASSRIGSLGTPLHF